The next 7 T cell receptor beta chains were all read from a single sample in a study of T cells in Graves' hyperthyroidism and ophthalmopathy. Regions amplified from RNA transcripts were the TCR beta CDR3 regions. Initially, a first-round RT-PCR of the TCR CDR3 employed the HTBI primer set. A single record per CDR3 protein comes from TCRdb applying MiXCR to the multiplex PCR reads. The table records more than 300,000 distinct CDR3 sequences, about 14% of them present only once. Material for sequencing was blood. These receptors all stem from a woman aged 55-69 years with Graves' hyperthyroidism.

Of note for this clonotype: This may come from a read error, since a much larger clone is one base off. This chain joins TRBV12-3 or TRBV12-4 and TRBJ1-2; unclear D gene. CDR3 length equals 13 residues. V lost 3 bases to trimming and J lost 3 bases, with 8 bases between them. DNA of the CDR3: TGTGCCAGCAGTTTGGACCAGCACTATGGCTACACCTTC. It translates to CASSLDQHYGYTF.

This clonotype was seen repeatedly, ten times or more. The chain carries TRBV18 and TRBJ2-1, with 8 bases aligning to TRBD1. The junction had 12 bases not matched to a gene; V was cut back by 4 bases and J by 10 bases. The CDR3 is made up of 15 amino acids. CDR1 and CDR2 from the germline V gene are KGHSH and LQKENI. The CDR3 here is CASSQTPPGQEEQFF. CDR3 nucleotide sequence: TGTGCCAGCTCACAAACGCCCCCGGGACAGGAAGAGCAGTTCTTC.

V usage is TRBV12-3 or TRBV12-4 and J usage is TRBJ1-2; tentative D call: TRBD1 (5 bases). This CDR3 comprises 15 residues. V lost 4 bases and J 0 bases, leaving 12 bases between the germline ends. CDR3 sequence reads: CASSYLEGPNYGYTF. The CDR3 DNA is TGTGCCAGCAGTTATTTGGAGGGACCTAACTATGGCTACACCTTC.

In this sample, this clonotype turned up many times. This chain connects TRBV10-3 to TRBJ1-1; unclear D gene. Germline V gives CDR1 ENHRY, CDR2 SYGVKD. The CDR3 runs to 13 residues. The V end was cut by 6 bases, the J end by 0 bases, with 8 bases between. CDR3 DNA sequence: TGTGCCATCAGCTCACAACTGAACACTGAAGCTTTCTTT. This sequence encodes CAISSQLNTEAFF.

This clonotype was detected only a few times. The J gene is TRBJ1-5, the V gene TRBV19; maybe TRBD1 (6 bases). CDR3 length equals 14 residues. Germline CDR1 is LNHDA and CDR2 is SQIVND (reference sequence). Trimming stripped 8 bases from V and 0 bases from J, with 11 bases between. The CDR3 here is CASEWTVSNQPQHF. In DNA form, the CDR3 reads TGTGCCAGTGAATGGACAGTTAGCAATCAGCCCCAGCATTTT. Looking up the rest from reference TRBV19 and TRBJ1-5 gives the full variable domain: DGGITQSPKYLFRKEGQNVTLSCEQNLNHDAMYWYRQDPGQGLRLIYYSQIVNDFQKGDIAEGYSVSREKKESFPLTVTSAQKNPTAFYLCASEWTVSNQPQHFGDGTRLSIL.

This clonotype came up many times. The V call is TRBV7-9, the J call TRBJ2-4; D might be TRBD2 (6 bases). Germline loops: CDR1 SEHNR, CDR2 FQNEAQ (reference sequence). Deletions cut 5 bases from V and 0 bases from J, with 14 bases between. The CDR3 is made up of 16 amino acids. For the CDR3, the DNA is TGTGCCAGCAGCCCCGAGCGGGCAATAGCCAAAAACATTCAGTACTTC. It codes for CASSPERAIAKNIQYF.

This clonotype came up many times. V usage is TRBV7-2 and J usage is TRBJ2-1; 9 positions agree with TRBD2. J gave up 5 bases and V 7 bases, and 12 bases lay outside the gene matches. The CDR3 extends over 16 amino acids. The germline V gene has CDR1 SGHTA and CDR2 FQGNSA. For the CDR3, the DNA is TGTGCCAGCACTCCAGTTAGGGCTAGCGGGGACAATGAGCAGTTCTTC. This sequence encodes CASTPVRASGDNEQFF.